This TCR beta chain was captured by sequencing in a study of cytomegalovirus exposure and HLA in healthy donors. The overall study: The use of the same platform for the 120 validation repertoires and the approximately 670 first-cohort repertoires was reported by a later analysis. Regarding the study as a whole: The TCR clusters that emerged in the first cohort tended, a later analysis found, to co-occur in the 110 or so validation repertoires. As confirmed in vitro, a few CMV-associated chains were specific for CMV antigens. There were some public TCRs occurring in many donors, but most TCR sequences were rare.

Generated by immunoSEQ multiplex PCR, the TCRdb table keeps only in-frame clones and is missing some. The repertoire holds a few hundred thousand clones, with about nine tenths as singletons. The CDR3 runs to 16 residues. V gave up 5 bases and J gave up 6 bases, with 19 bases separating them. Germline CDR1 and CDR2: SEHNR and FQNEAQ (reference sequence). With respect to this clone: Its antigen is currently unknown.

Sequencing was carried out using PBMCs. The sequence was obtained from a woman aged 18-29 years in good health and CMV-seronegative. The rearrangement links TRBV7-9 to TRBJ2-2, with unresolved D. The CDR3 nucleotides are TGTGCCAGCAGCCCTACGTCCAGTGACCGGGCCGGGGAGCTGTTTTTT. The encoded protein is CASSPTSSDRAGELFF.